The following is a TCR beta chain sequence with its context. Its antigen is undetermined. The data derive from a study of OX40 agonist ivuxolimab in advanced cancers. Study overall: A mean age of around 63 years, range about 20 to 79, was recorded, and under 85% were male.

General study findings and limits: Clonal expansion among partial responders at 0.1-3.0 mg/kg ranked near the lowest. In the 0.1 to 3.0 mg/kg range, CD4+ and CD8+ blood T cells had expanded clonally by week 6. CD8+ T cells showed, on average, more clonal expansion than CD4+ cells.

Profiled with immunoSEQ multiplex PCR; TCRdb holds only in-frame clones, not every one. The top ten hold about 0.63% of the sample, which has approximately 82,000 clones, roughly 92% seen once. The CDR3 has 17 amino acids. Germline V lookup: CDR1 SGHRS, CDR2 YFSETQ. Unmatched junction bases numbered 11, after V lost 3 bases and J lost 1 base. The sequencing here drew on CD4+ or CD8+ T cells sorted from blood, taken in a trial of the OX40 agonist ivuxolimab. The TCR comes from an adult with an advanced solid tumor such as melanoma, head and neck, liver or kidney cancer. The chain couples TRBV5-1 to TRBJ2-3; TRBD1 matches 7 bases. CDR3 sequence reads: CASSSNIQGLGTDTQYF. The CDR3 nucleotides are TGCGCCAGCAGCTCAAATATACAGGGGTTGGGCACAGATACGCAGTATTTT.